What follows are 4 T cell receptor beta chains derived from one specimen sequenced in a study of glioma-infiltrating T cells. Amplification of TCR alpha and beta CDR3 regions from RNA used iRepertoire nested multiplex PCR. TCRdb recomputed calls from the multiplex PCR reads with MiXCR, one row per CDR3 protein. The table lists tens of thousands of distinct CDR3 sequences, around 23% of them singletons, with approximately 7% in the top ten. The sample taken for sequencing was glioma tissue, nonneoplastic brain tissue, or PBMCs (not recorded which). The receptors here all came from a human donor with low-grade glioma or glioblastoma, undergoing nonglioma brain surgery, or in good health (not recorded which).

The chain employs TRBV13 and TRBJ2-7; 10 bases are a match to TRBD1. From germline, CDR1 is PRHDT and CDR2 FYEKMQ (reference sequence). The CDR3 has 15 residues. Unmatched junction bases numbered 9, after V lost 5 bases and J lost 5 bases. CDR3 coding DNA: TGTGCCAGCAGCCAGTCAAGACAGGGGGCTCACGAGCAGTACTTC. Its protein is CASSQSRQGAHEQYF. The full variable domain, in which reference TRBV13 and TRBJ2-7 provide the parts outside the CDR3, is AAGVIQSPRHLIKEKRETATLKCYPIPRHDTVYWYQQGPGQDPQFLISFYEKMQSDKGSIPDRFSAQQFSDYHSELNMSSLELGDSALYFCASSQSRQGAHEQYFGPGTRLTVT.

This clonotype was observed many times. The chain carries TRBV19 and TRBJ1-2; 7 bases agree with TRBD1. CDR3 length: 13 residues. V lost 6 bases to trimming and J lost 5 bases; unmatched junction nucleotides: 6. The germline V gene encodes CDR1 LNHDA and CDR2 SQIVND (reference sequence). The chain's CDR3 is CASSRDRRYGYTF. CDR3 nucleotide sequence: TGTGCCAGTAGCAGGGACAGAAGATATGGCTACACCTTC.

This clonotype has a count of ten or more. This chain uses TRBV10-3 with TRBJ1-1, with TRBD1 as a possible D gene (5 bases). The CDR3 length is 14 residues. Trimming cost V 2 bases and J 1 base, with 8 bases left between them. Germline V lookup: CDR1 ENHRY, CDR2 SYGVKD. The CDR3 protein is CAISETGGNTEAFF. The CDR3 nucleotides read TGTGCCATCAGTGAGACAGGAGGGAACACTGAAGCTTTCTTT.

The chain couples TRBV19 to TRBJ1-5; 9 nucleotides align to TRBD1. This CDR3 region has 16 residues. V gave up 6 bases and J gave up 0 bases; unmatched junction bases: 6. The germline V gene has CDR1 LNHDA and CDR2 SQIVND (reference sequence). CDR3 region: CASRGQGYYSNQPQHF. The CDR3 coding sequence is TGTGCCAGTAGGGGACAGGGATATTATAGCAATCAGCCCCAGCATTTT.